This entry describes one TCR beta chain. Its antigen is currently unknown. Clones were read by immunoSEQ multiplex PCR, and TCRdb kept only the in-frame ones, dropping some. The table lists under 100,000 clones, over 85% of them singletons. Germline V gene sequence: CDR1 SEHNR, CDR2 FQNEAQ (reference sequence). The V end was cut by 1 base, the J end by 7 bases, with 10 bases between. The CDR3 is 13 residues long. Thawed PBMCs were FACS-sorted into unstimulated CD4+CD25+CD127- regulatory T cells, CD4+CD25- non-regulatory cells, CD4 and CD8 cells. This record belongs to a study of Tregs in tolerant kidney transplant recipients. Broader study findings: Activated donor B cell expansion appeared to reveal the most relevant donor-specific TCRbeta repertoire. No direct test of biological reproducibility was done here.

Sequenced material: CD8+ T cells from blood. The TCR sequence derives from a human donor in good health. This chain uses TRBV7-9 with TRBJ1-1; TRBD1 is a possible D gene (5 bases). CDR3 sequence: CASSLGRDVEAFF. CDR3 DNA: TGTGCCAGCAGCTTAGGCCGGGACGTTGAAGCTTTCTTT.